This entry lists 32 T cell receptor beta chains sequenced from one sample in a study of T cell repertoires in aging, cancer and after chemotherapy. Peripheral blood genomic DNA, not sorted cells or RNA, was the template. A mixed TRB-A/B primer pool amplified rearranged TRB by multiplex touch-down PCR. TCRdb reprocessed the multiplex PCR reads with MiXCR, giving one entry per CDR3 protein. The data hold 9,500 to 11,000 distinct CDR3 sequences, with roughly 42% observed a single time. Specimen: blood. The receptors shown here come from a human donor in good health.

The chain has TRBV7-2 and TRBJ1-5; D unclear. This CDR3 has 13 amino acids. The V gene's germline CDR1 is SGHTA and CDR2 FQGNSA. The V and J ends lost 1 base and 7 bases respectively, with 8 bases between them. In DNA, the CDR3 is TGTGCCAGCAGCTTAGATAAACAACAGCCCCAGCATTTT. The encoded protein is CASSLDKQQPQHF. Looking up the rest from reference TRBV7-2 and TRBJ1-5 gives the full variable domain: GAGVSQSPSNKVTEKGKDVELRCDPISGHTALYWYRQSLGQGLEFLIYFQGNSAPDKSGLPSDRFSAERTGGSVSTLTIQRTQQEDSAVYLCASSLDKQQPQHFGDGTRLSIL.

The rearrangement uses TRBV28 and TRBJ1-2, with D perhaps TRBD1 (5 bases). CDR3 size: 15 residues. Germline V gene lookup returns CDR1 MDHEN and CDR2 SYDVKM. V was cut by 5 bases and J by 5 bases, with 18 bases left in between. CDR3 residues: CASSPWKGGGYGYTF. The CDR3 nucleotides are TGTGCCAGCAGTCCCTGGAAGGGCGGGGGGTATGGCTACACCTTC.

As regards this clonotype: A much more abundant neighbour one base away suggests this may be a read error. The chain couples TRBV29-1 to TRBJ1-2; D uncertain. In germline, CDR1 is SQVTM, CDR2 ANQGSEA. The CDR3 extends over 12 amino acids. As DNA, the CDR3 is TGCAGCGTTGTAGGCAGTAACTATGGCCACACCTTC. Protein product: CSVVGSNYGHTF. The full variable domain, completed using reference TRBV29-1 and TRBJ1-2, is SAVISQKPSRDICQRGTSLTIQCQVDSQVTMMFWYRQQPGQSLTLIATANQGSEATYESGFVIDKFPISRPNLTFSTLTVSNMSPEDSSIYLCSVVGSNYGHTFGSGTRLTVV.

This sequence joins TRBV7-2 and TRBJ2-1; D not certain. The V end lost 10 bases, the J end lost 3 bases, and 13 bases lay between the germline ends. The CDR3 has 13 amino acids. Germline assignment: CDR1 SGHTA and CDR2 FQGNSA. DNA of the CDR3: TGTGCCACCGCCAGCCAGCGCTACAATGAGCAGTTCTTC. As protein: CATASQRYNEQFF.

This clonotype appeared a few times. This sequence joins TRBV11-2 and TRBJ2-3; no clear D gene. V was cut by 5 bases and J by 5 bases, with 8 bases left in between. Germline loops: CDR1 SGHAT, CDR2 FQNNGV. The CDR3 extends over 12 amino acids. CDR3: CASSRIRDTQYF. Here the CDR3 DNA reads TGTGCCAGCAGCCGCATCCGAGATACGCAGTATTTT.

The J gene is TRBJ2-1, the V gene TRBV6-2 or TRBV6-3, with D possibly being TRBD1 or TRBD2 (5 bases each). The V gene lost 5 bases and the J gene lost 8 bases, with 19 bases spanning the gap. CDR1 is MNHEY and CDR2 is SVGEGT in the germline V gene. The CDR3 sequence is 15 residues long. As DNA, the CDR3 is TGTGCCAGCAGTCGCACCGGGACCCAAGGGTATGAGCAGTTCTTC. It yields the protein CASSRTGTQGYEQFF.

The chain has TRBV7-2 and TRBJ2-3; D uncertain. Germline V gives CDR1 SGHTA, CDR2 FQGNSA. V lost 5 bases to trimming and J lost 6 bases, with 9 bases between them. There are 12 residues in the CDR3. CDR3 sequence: CASSRSADTQYF. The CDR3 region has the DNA TGTGCCAGCAGCCGCTCCGCGGATACGCAGTATTTT.

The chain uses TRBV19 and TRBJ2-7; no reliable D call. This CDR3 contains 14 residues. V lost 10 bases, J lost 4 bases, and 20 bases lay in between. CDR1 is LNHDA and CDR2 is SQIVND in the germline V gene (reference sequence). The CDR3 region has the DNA TGTGCCACTACCGGTGGGCAGCCCAAATACGAGCAGTACTTC. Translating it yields CATTGGQPKYEQYF.

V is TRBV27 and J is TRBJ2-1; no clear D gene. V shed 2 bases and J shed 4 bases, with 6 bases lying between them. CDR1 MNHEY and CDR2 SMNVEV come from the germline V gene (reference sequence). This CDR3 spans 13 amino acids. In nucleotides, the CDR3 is TGTGCCAGCAGTTTAACCTTATACAATGAGCAGTTCTTC. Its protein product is CASSLTLYNEQFF.

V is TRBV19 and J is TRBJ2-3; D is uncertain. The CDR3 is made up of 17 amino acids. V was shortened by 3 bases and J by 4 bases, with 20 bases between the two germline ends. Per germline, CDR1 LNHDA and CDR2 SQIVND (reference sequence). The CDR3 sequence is CASSIQLGTDTPDTQYF. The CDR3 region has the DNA TGTGCCAGTAGTATTCAGTTGGGCACAGATACACCAGATACGCAGTATTTT.

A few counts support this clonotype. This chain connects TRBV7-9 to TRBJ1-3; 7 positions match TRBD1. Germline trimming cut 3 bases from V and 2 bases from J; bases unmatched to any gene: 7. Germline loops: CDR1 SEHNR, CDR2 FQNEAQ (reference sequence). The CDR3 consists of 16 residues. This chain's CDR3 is CASSFRQGSAGNTIYF. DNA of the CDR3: TGTGCCAGCAGCTTCCGACAGGGCTCAGCTGGAAACACCATATATTTT.

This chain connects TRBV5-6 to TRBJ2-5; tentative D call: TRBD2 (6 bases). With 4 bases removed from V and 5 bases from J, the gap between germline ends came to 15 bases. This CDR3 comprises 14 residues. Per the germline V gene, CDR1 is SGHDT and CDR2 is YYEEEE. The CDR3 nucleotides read TGTGCCAGCAGCCCAAGACTAGGAGTGGAGACCCAGTACTTC. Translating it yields CASSPRLGVETQYF.

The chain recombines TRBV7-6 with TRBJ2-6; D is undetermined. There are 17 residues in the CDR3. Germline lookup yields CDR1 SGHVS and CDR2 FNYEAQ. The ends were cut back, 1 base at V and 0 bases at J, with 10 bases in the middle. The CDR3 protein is CASSLDARLSGANVLTF. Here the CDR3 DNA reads TGTGCCAGCAGCTTAGACGCACGGCTCTCTGGGGCCAACGTCCTGACTTTC.

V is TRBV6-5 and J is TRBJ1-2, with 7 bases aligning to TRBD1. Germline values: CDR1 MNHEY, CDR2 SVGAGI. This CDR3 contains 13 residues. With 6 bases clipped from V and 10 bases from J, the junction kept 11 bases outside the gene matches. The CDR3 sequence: CASRRYDRDDYTF. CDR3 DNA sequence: TGTGCCAGCAGGAGATACGACAGGGATGACTACACCTTC.

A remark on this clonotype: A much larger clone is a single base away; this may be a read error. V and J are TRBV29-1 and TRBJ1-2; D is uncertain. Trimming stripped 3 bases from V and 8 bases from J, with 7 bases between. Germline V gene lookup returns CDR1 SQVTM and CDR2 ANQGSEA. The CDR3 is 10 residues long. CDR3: CSVDHGGYTF. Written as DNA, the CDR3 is TGCAGCGTTGACCATGGGGGCTACACCTTC.

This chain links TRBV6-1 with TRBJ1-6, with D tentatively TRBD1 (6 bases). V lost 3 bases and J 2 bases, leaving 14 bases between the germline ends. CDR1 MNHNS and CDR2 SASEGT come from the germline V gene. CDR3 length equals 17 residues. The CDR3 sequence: CASSDIPGETYNSPLHF. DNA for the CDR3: TGTGCCAGCAGTGATATTCCAGGGGAAACCTATAATTCACCCCTCCACTTT.

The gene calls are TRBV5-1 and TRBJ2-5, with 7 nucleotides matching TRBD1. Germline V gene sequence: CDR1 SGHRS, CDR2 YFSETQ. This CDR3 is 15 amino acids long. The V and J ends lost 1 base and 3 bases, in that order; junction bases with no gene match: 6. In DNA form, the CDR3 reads TGCGCCAGCAGCTTGCGAGGGGGCTTGGAAGAGACCCAGTACTTC. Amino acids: CASSLRGGLEETQYF.

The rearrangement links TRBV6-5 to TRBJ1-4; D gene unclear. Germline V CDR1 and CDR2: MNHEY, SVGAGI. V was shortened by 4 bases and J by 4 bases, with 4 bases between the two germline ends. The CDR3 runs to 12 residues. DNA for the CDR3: TGTGCCAGCAGTTCCCTTAATGAAAAACTGTTTTTT. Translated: CASSSLNEKLFF.

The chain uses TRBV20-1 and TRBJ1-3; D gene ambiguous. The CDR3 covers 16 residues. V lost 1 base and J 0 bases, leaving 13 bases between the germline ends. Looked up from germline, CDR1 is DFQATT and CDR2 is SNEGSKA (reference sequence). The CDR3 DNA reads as TGCAGTGCTAGAGGGGTCCTAGCCTCCTCTGGAAACACCATATATTTT. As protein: CSARGVLASSGNTIYF.

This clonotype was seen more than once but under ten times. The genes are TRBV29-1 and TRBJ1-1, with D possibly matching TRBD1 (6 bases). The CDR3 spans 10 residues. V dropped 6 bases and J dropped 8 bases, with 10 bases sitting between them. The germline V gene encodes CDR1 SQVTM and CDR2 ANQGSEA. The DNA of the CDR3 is TGCAGCGTCCTGAGGGGGGAAGCTTTCTTT. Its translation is CSVLRGEAFF. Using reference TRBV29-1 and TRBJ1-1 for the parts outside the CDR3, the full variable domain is SAVISQKPSRDICQRGTSLTIQCQVDSQVTMMFWYRQQPGQSLTLIATANQGSEATYESGFVIDKFPISRPNLTFSTLTVSNMSPEDSSIYLCSVLRGEAFFGQGTRLTVV.

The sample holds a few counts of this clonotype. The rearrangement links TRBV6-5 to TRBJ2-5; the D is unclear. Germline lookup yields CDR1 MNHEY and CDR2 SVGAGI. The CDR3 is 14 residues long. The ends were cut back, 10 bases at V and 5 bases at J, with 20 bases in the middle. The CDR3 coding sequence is TGTGCCACCAAGGATTCCTGGGTAGAGGAGACCCAGTACTTC. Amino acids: CATKDSWVEETQYF.

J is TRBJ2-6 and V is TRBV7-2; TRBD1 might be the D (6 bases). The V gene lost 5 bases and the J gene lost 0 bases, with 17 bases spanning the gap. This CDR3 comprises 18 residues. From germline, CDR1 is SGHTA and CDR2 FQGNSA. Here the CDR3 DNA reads TGTGCCAGCAGCCTCCCGCCGGACAGAAGCTCTGGGGCCAACGTCCTGACTTTC. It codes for CASSLPPDRSSGANVLTF.

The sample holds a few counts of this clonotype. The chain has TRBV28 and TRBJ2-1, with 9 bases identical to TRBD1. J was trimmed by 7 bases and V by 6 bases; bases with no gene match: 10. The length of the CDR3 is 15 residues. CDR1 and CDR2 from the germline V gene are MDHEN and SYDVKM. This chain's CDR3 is CASSAWDREVNEQFF. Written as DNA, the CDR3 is TGTGCCAGCAGCGCCTGGGACAGGGAGGTTAATGAGCAGTTCTTC.

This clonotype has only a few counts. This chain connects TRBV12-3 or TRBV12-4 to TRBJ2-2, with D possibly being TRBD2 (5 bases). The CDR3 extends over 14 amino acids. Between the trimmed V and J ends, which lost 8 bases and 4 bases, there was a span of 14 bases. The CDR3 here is CASCPPSSTGELFF. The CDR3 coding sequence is TGTGCCAGCTGTCCCCCTAGCTCCACCGGGGAGCTGTTTTTT.

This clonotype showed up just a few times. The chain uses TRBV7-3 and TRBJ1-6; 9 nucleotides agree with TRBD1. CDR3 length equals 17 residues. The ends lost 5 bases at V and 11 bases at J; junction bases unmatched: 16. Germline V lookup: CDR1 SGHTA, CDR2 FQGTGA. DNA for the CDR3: TGTGCCAGCAGCAGCATGTTGGCCGGGACAGGGCTCACACCCCTCCACTTT. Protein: CASSSMLAGTGLTPLHF.

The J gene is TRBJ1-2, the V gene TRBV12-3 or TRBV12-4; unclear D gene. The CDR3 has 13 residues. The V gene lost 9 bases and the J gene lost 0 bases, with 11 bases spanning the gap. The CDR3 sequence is CARLPVSNYGYTF. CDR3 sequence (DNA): TGTGCCAGACTGCCGGTCTCTAACTATGGCTACACCTTC.

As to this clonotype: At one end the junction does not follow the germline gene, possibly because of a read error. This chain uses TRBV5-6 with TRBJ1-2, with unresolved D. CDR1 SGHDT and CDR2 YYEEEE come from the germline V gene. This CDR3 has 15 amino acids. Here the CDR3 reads CASSPVDEANYGYTF. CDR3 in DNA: TGCGCCAGCAGCCCCGTGGACGAAGCTAACTATGGCTACACCTTC.

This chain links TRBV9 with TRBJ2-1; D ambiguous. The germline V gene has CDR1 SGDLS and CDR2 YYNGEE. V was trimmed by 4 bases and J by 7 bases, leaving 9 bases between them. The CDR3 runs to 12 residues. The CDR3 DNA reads TGTGCCAGCAGCCCCCCCTCGAATGAGCAGTTCTTC. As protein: CASSPPSNEQFF.

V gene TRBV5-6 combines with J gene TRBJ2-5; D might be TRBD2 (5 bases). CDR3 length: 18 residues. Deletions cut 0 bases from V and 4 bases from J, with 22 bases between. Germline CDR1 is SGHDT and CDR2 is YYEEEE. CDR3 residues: CASSLAGIRSDRGETQYF. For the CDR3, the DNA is TGTGCCAGCAGCTTGGCCGGCATCCGATCGGATCGGGGAGAGACCCAGTACTTC.

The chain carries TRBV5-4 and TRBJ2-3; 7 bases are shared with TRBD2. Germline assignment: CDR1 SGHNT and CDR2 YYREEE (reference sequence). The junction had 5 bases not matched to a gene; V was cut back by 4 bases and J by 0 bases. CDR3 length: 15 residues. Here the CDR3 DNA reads TGTGCCAGCAGCCCCGGGAGGTCTAGCACAGATACGCAGTATTTT. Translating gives CASSPGRSSTDTQYF.

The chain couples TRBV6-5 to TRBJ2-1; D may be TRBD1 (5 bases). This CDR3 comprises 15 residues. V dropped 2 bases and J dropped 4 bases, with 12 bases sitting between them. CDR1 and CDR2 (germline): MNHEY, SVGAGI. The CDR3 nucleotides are TGTGCCAGCAGTTACGGCAGGGTTTTGTACAATGAGCAGTTCTTC. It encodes CASSYGRVLYNEQFF.

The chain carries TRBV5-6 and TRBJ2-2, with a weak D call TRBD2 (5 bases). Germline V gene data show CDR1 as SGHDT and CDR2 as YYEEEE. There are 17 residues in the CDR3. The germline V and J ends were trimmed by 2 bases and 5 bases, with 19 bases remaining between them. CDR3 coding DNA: TGTGCCAGCAGCTTTACCGTACGAGGGATACGGACCGGGGAGCTGTTTTTT. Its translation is CASSFTVRGIRTGELFF.